Listed below are T cell receptor beta chains from one sample, sequenced in a study of shared clonotypes between healthy human individuals. Clones were read by immunoSEQ multiplex PCR, and TCRdb kept only the in-frame ones, dropping some. The table has about 2.5 million clones, roughly 92% seen once. Sequencing was performed on naive CD4+ T cells from PBMCs. Source of these receptors: a man younger than 35 in good health. Some clones in this sample may be carry-over from other donors' samples. CDR3s include the opening cysteine and the closing phenylalanine or tryptophan. D genes are given only for firm matches. Size is stated for part of the rows, as once, few or many counts, or as a class when the clone is expanded.

TRBV27	TRBJ1-2	-	-	CASSLRRQTDGYTF	TGTGCCAGCAGTCTTAGACGACAGACGGATGGCTACACCTTC
TRBV27	TRBJ1-1	-	-	CASSSLRAGNTEAFF	TGTGCCAGCAGTTCATTGCGCGCGGGCAACACTGAAGCTTTCTTT
TRBV11-2	TRBJ2-3	once	TRBD2	CASSLFREGSTDTQYF	TGTGCCAGCAGCTTATTTCGGGAGGGGAGCACAGATACGCAGTATTTT
TRBV5-6	TRBJ2-3	-	-	CASRFGQSNTDTQYF	TGTGCCAGCAGATTTGGACAGTCAAACACAGATACGCAGTATTTT
TRBV4-2	TRBJ2-3	-	-	CASSQTGQLTDTQYF	TGTGCCAGCAGCCAAACTGGACAGCTCACAGATACGCAGTATTTT
TRBV25-1	TRBJ2-7	-	TRBD2	CASSDRSGRFYEQYF	TGTGCCAGCAGTGACAGAAGCGGGAGGTTTTACGAGCAGTACTTC
TRBV5-4	TRBJ1-2	-	-	CASSWGGGNYGYTF	TGTGCCAGCAGCTGGGGAGGGGGAAACTATGGCTACACCTTC
TRBV2	TRBJ1-5	once	TRBD1	CASSLSGGGQPQHF	TGTGCCAGCAGTCTTTCAGGGGGCGGTCAGCCCCAGCATTTT
TRBV21-1	TRBJ2-7	-	-	CARAHAAGGPPTYEQYF	TGTGCCAGAGCGCACGCGGCGGGAGGACCACCGACCTACGAGCAGTACTTC
TRBV5-6	TRBJ2-1	-	TRBD1	CASRLQGQGDNEQFF	TGTGCCAGCAGGCTACAGGGACAGGGCGACAATGAGCAGTTCTTC
TRBV5-1	TRBJ2-3	-	-	CASSSTEGNTQYF	TGCGCCAGCAGCTCGACAGAGGGGAATACGCAGTATTTT